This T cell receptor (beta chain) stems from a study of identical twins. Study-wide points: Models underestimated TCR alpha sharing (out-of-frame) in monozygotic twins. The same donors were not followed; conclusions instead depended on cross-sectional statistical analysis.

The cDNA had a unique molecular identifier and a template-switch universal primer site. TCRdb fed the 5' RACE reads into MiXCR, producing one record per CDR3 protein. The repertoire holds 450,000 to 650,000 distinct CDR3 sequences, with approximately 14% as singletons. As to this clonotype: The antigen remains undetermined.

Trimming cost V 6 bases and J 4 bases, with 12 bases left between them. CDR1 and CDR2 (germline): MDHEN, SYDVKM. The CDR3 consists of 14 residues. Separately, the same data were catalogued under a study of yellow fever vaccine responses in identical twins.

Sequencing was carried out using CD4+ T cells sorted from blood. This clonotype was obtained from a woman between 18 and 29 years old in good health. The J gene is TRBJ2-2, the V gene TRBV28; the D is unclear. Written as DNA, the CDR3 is TGTGCCAGCAGCCCGAGTTGGGCCACCGGGGAGCTGTTTTTT. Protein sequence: CASSPSWATGELFF.